This T cell receptor beta chain was observed in a study of blood T cell repertoires in COVID-19. Study in general: The samples span acute and convalescent COVID-19 from the United States, Italy and Spain.

Authors' analysis steps: Amplification of reference gene primers provided the estimated nucleated cell counts. Using immunoSEQ multiplex PCR, the repertoire was profiled, and TCRdb retains in-frame clones only, with some absent. The V and J calls and the clone size are those of that table, but D and trimming were determined from the DNA. The table shows roughly 180,000 clones, with 84% occurring only once. Looked up from germline, CDR1 is SGHRS and CDR2 is YFSETQ. This CDR3 has 17 amino acids. This clone has just one count. At one of its ends the junction is not consistent with the germline gene, which may arise from a read error.

This chain joins TRBV5-1 and TRBJ1-6; 12 nucleotides align to TRBD1. Material for sequencing was peripheral blood. The receptor was derived from a human donor in a cohort sampled during active COVID-19. CDR3 nucleotides: TGCGCCAGCAGCATACTGGGACAGGGGGCCTACAATTCACCCCTCCACTTT. Residues: CASSILGQGAYNSPLHF.